This T cell receptor (beta chain) was identified during a study of T cell responses to AZD1222 COVID-19 vaccine. Here immunoSEQ multiplex PCR was the method, and the copy in TCRdb shows in-frame clones only, minus some. The data show over 150,000 clones, roughly nine tenths seen once. Details on this clone: The antigen is unknown.

Study outcomes and limitations: Along spike, vaccine-associated CD4 TCRs were found throughout, with dominance at 160-218 and 743-854. Donors were mostly white British, more females; clonal diversity possibly underestimated. Repertoire sampling was restricted to post-peak T cell response timepoints.

The starting material was peripheral blood, obtained on day 0 of AZD1222 vaccination. The receptor comes from an adult in good health.

Here the CDR3 reads CASSWGTPNYEQYF. Written as DNA, the CDR3 is TGTGCCAGCAGTTGGGGGACTCCAAACTACGAGCAGTACTTC. The genes are TRBV27 and TRBJ2-7, with D perhaps matching TRBD2 (6 bases). V gave up 4 bases and J gave up 3 bases, with 13 bases separating them. Germline V gives CDR1 MNHEY, CDR2 SMNVEV (reference sequence). CDR3 size: 14 residues.